The 29 T cell receptor beta chains below all came from one sample that was sequenced in a study of T cells in Graves' hyperthyroidism and ophthalmopathy. Amplification of TCR beta CDR3 regions used RNA as the template. The primer set for the first-round RT-PCR of the TCR CDR3 was HTBI. A single record per CDR3 protein comes from TCRdb applying MiXCR to the multiplex PCR reads. The sample includes roughly 400,000 distinct CDR3 sequences, about an eighth of them seen just once. Sequencing input: blood. All receptors come from a man between 45 and 60 years old with Graves' ophthalmopathy.

This clonotype came up many times. V usage is TRBV5-1 and J usage is TRBJ2-1; TRBD2 agrees at 11 bases. Germline CDR1 and CDR2: SGHRS and YFSETQ. The CDR3 totals 15 residues. V gave up 4 bases and J gave up 9 bases; unmatched junction bases: 9. The CDR3 protein is CASSPVAGGPAEQFF. The CDR3 DNA follows: TGCGCCAGCAGCCCCGTAGCGGGAGGGCCGGCTGAGCAGTTCTTC.

This clonotype has just a few counts. CDR3: CATSDLGLAGDETQYF. CDR3 DNA: TGTGCCACCAGTGATTTAGGACTAGCGGGAGACGAGACCCAGTACTTC. J is TRBJ2-5 and V is TRBV24-1; 13 positions agree with TRBD2. This CDR3 has 16 residues. Per germline, CDR1 KGHDR and CDR2 SFDVKD. V shed 1 base and J 5 bases; nucleotides not matched to a gene: 3.

Note on this clonotype: Germline is not matched at one junction end, which may reflect a read error. The rearrangement uses TRBV12-3 or TRBV12-4 and TRBJ2-3; maybe TRBD2 (6 bases). This CDR3 is 14 amino acids long. The CDR3, as DNA: TGTGCCATCAGTGAGGGAGGCCCCCCAGATACGCAGTATTTT. Protein: CAISEGGPPDTQYF.

At least ten counts were recorded for this clonotype. The rearrangement joins TRBV30 to TRBJ1-1; no reliable D call. The CDR3 spans 14 residues. V lost 3 bases to trimming and J lost 0 bases, with 11 bases between them. From germline, CDR1 is GTSNPN and CDR2 SVGIG (reference sequence). The CDR3 nucleotides are TGTGCCTGGAGCGCCGATTACATGAACACTGAAGCTTTCTTT. This translates into CAWSADYMNTEAFF.

This clonotype showed up many times. J is TRBJ2-3 and V is TRBV3-1; 10 bases match TRBD2. Trimming cost V 0 bases and J 4 bases; bases outside gene matches: 7. The CDR3 consists of 17 residues. Germline CDR1 and CDR2: LGHDT and YNNKEL (reference sequence). This CDR3 is CASSQDVRLAGADTQYF. In nucleotides, the CDR3 is TGTGCCAGCAGCCAAGATGTGCGCCTAGCGGGGGCAGATACGCAGTATTTT.

Many counts were recorded for this clonotype. The rearrangement uses TRBV20-1 and TRBJ2-7; 9 nucleotides agree with TRBD2. This CDR3 has 13 amino acids. The V and J ends lost 8 bases and 5 bases, in that order; junction bases with no gene match: 10. Per germline, CDR1 DFQATT and CDR2 SNEGSKA (reference sequence). Here the CDR3 reads CSPEGTSLDEQYF. The DNA for the CDR3 is TGCAGTCCCGAGGGGACTAGCTTGGACGAGCAGTACTTC.

The chain has TRBV20-1 and TRBJ2-1; tentative D call: TRBD2 (6 bases). The germline V gene encodes CDR1 DFQATT and CDR2 SNEGSKA (reference sequence). The CDR3 spans 14 residues. The CDR3 loop is CGVSGTLSLNEQFF. CDR3 DNA: TGCGGTGTGTCCGGGACTCTCTCCTTAAATGAGCAGTTCTTC.

Only a few counts were recorded for this clonotype. J is TRBJ2-7 and V is TRBV2; possibly TRBD1 for D (5 bases). V was shortened by 7 bases and J by 4 bases, with 11 bases between the two germline ends. This CDR3 has 12 amino acids. CDR1 is SNHLY, CDR2 FYNNEI, per germline. In DNA, the CDR3 is TGTGCCAGCATTTTACAGGCGTACGAGCAGTACTTC. Translated: CASILQAYEQYF.

This clonotype was recorded a few times. The rearrangement joins TRBV4-1 to TRBJ2-7, with TRBD2 identical over 8 bases. The CDR3 runs to 16 residues. The V and J ends lost 4 bases and 6 bases, in that order; junction bases with no gene match: 14. The germline V gene has CDR1 MGHRA and CDR2 YSYEKL. The CDR3, as DNA: TGCGCCAGCAGCCGGACCTCTAGCGGGCCTCCGGGCGAGCAGTACTTC. Translating gives CASSRTSSGPPGEQYF.

Only a few counts were recorded for this clonotype. The chain employs TRBV3-1 and TRBJ2-1; a weak D match, TRBD2 (7 bases). Trimming left V 2 bases short and J 6 bases short, with 20 bases between. The germline CDR1 and CDR2 sequences are LGHDT and YNNKEL (reference sequence). CDR3 length equals 17 residues. The CDR3 is CASSQPLGGRGVNEQFF. CDR3 DNA sequence: TGTGCCAGCAGCCAACCCTTGGGGGGGAGGGGGGTCAATGAGCAGTTCTTC.

V is TRBV24-1 and J is TRBJ2-1; TRBD1 or TRBD2 may be the D gene (6 bases each). The V end was cut by 4 bases, the J end by 10 bases, with 10 bases between. Per the germline V gene, CDR1 is KGHDR and CDR2 is SFDVKD. CDR3 length: 12 residues. For the CDR3, the DNA is TGTGCCACCAGTGACCGGGGGCGGGAGCAGTTCTTC. It codes for CATSDRGREQFF.

The sample holds a few counts of this clonotype. The chain uses TRBV19 and TRBJ2-6; 8 bases map to TRBD2. Germline lookup yields CDR1 LNHDA and CDR2 SQIVND (reference sequence). CDR3 length equals 16 residues. V lost 7 bases to trimming and J lost 0 bases; unmatched junction nucleotides: 5. CDR3 sequence reads: CASNAGGLSGANVLTF. In DNA, the CDR3 is TGTGCCAGTAATGCGGGAGGCCTCTCTGGGGCCAACGTCCTGACTTTC.

This clonotype was observed many times. The chain links TRBV7-9 to TRBJ2-7, with a tentative D call TRBD2 (6 bases). V lost 5 bases, J lost 5 bases, and 16 bases lay in between. CDR1 SEHNR and CDR2 FQNEAQ come from the germline V gene (reference sequence). The CDR3 spans 14 residues. The CDR3 spells CASSLFREIDEQYF. For the CDR3, the DNA is TGTGCCAGCAGCCTTTTTCGGGAGATTGACGAGCAGTACTTC.

This clonotype appeared many times. The V call is TRBV5-1, the J call TRBJ2-3; 7 bases match TRBD2. Germline values: CDR1 SGHRS, CDR2 YFSETQ. CDR3 length: 14 amino acids. J lost 2 bases, V lost 4 bases, and 4 bases had no gene match. The CDR3 sequence is CASSSGTITDTQYF. Here the CDR3 DNA reads TGCGCCAGCAGCAGCGGGACGATCACAGATACGCAGTATTTT.

At least ten counts were recorded for this clonotype. The J gene is TRBJ2-4, the V gene TRBV7-2; D is uncertain. The CDR3 sequence is 14 residues long. The ends were cut back, 2 bases at V and 1 base at J, with 6 bases in the middle. CDR1 and CDR2 (germline): SGHTA, FQGNSA. Here the CDR3 reads CASSLRDAKNIQYF. The DNA of the CDR3 is TGTGCCAGCAGCTTAAGGGATGCCAAAAACATTCAGTACTTC.

This clonotype was detected only a few times. This sequence joins TRBV6-1 and TRBJ1-1; 8 nucleotides agree with TRBD1. There are 12 residues in the CDR3. The ends lost 6 bases at V and 9 bases at J; junction bases unmatched: 6. Germline lookup yields CDR1 MNHNS and CDR2 SASEGT. The CDR3 nucleotides read TGTGCCAGCAGCCCGGACAGGGTACAAGCTTTCTTT. Its protein is CASSPDRVQAFF.

This clonotype was recorded many times. The J gene is TRBJ2-4, the V gene TRBV30; 7 nucleotides agree with TRBD2. CDR3 size: 17 residues. Germline-derived CDR1 and CDR2 are GTSNPN and SVGIG (reference sequence). Trimming at V came to 0 bases and at J to 4 bases, leaving 12 bases not matched to a gene. As DNA, the CDR3 is TGTGCCTGGAGTGTACGGCTAGCGGCCCCCGGGAAAAACATTCAGTACTTC. Its protein is CAWSVRLAAPGKNIQYF.

The gene calls are TRBV27 and TRBJ2-2; D ambiguous. The CDR3 is 14 amino acids. V was pared by 2 bases and J by 3 bases, with 7 bases between. CDR1 MNHEY and CDR2 SMNVEV come from the germline V gene (reference sequence). Here the CDR3 reads CASSLDGHTGELFF. The CDR3 DNA reads TGTGCCAGCAGTTTAGACGGGCACACCGGGGAGCTGTTTTTT.

This clonotype has a count of ten or more. The chain has TRBV13 and TRBJ2-1, with D hard to call. Germline assignment: CDR1 PRHDT and CDR2 FYEKMQ (reference sequence). With 2 bases removed from V and 3 bases from J, the gap between germline ends came to 14 bases. CDR3 size: 16 residues. CDR3 sequence reads: CASSLLLVELYNEQFF. DNA for the CDR3: TGTGCCAGCAGCTTACTTCTCGTTGAACTCTACAATGAGCAGTTCTTC. Combining the CDR3 with reference TRBV13 and TRBJ2-1 gives the whole variable domain AAGVIQSPRHLIKEKRETATLKCYPIPRHDTVYWYQQGPGQDPQFLISFYEKMQSDKGSIPDRFSAQQFSDYHSELNMSSLELGDSALYFCASSLLLVELYNEQFFGPGTRLTVL.

This clonotype showed up many times. The chain uses TRBV27 and TRBJ2-7, with TRBD2 matching over 12 bases. The CDR3 is 14 amino acids. V shed 7 bases, J shed 6 bases, and the junction held 7 bases outside the gene matches. Germline lookup yields CDR1 MNHEY and CDR2 SMNVEV (reference sequence). CDR3 loop: CASTQTSGSPEQYF. The CDR3 region has the DNA TGTGCCAGCACTCAGACTAGCGGGAGTCCCGAGCAGTACTTC.

This clonotype was recorded many times. The chain is built from TRBV12-3 or TRBV12-4 and TRBJ2-1; TRBD2 matches at 13 bases. J was trimmed by 7 bases and V by 5 bases; bases with no gene match: 8. This CDR3 spans 16 amino acids. The DNA of the CDR3 is TGTGCCAGCAGTCGCCGGACTAGCGGGAGTGGTAATGAGCAGTTCTTC. This translates into CASSRRTSGSGNEQFF.

This clonotype was recorded at least ten times. This CDR3 reads CASLSGLAGPDTQYF. CDR3 nucleotide sequence: TGTGCCAGCCTATCAGGACTAGCGGGACCAGATACGCAGTATTTT. The chain couples TRBV2 to TRBJ2-3; 12 nucleotides line up with TRBD2. This CDR3 has 15 residues. The ends lost 8 bases at V and 4 bases at J; junction bases unmatched: 7. Germline CDR1 and CDR2: SNHLY and FYNNEI.

To note about this clonotype: Its ends do not fully match the called genes, so a read error is possible. The chain is built from TRBV11-2 and TRBJ2-1; 7 bases map to TRBD2. CDR1 and CDR2 from the germline V gene are SGHAT and FQNNGV. The CDR3 length is 17 residues. The CDR3 sequence is CASGLDSGPLVYNEQFF. CDR3 sequence (DNA): TGTGCCAGCGGCTTAGATAGCGGGCCATTAGTCTACAATGAGCAGTTCTTC.

This clonotype was seen repeatedly, ten times or more. V and J are TRBV3-1 and TRBJ1-2; 7 nucleotides align to TRBD1. The CDR3 runs to 15 residues. The V segment lost 4 bases and the J segment 4 bases; nucleotides outside the gene matches: 9. Germline V CDR1 and CDR2: LGHDT, YNNKEL (reference sequence). The CDR3 protein is CASSLSGDSIYGYTF. In DNA, the CDR3 is TGTGCCAGCAGCCTCAGCGGGGACAGCATCTATGGCTACACCTTC.

In this sample, this clonotype turned up many times. V and J are TRBV11-3 and TRBJ1-1; D gene ambiguous. Germline V gene data show CDR1 as SGHNT and CDR2 as YENEEA. This CDR3 is 15 amino acids long. Trimming left V 4 bases short and J 0 bases short, with 12 bases between. The DNA for the CDR3 is TGTGCCAGCAGCTCTCGGGATAACATGAACACTGAAGCTTTCTTT. Protein: CASSSRDNMNTEAFF.

The table lists this clonotype with a few counts. The rearrangement links TRBV18 to TRBJ2-7; 8 bases line up with TRBD1. There are 15 residues in the CDR3. After removal of 1 base from V and 3 bases from J, the junction contained 5 bases not matched to a gene. Germline CDR1 KGHSH, CDR2 LQKENI. The CDR3 sequence: CASSPLPGGNYEQYF. The CDR3 bases are TGTGCCAGCTCACCACTCCCAGGGGGCAACTACGAGCAGTACTTC.

This clonotype was seen ten or more times. One junction end disagrees with the germline gene, perhaps due to a read error. The chain links TRBV5-7 to TRBJ1-2; D is ambiguous. TRBV5-7 falls under the ORF class, with uncertain function. This CDR3 has 11 residues. In DNA, the CDR3 is TGTGCCAGCAGCCTCAGGCCCCCTCCCCCCTTC. Translated, it gives CASSLRPPPPF.

This clonotype was counted ten times or more. The V gene is TRBV5-1, the J gene TRBJ1-3; D unclear. Germline-derived CDR1 and CDR2 are SGHRS and YFSETQ. The length of the CDR3 is 16 residues. Trimming left V 4 bases short and J 4 bases short, with 18 bases between. Written as DNA, the CDR3 is TGCGCCAGCAGCCTCGGACCCCTTTCCGGGGGAAACACCATATATTTT. This sequence encodes CASSLGPLSGGNTIYF.

This clonotype was detected many times. The chain recombines TRBV28 with TRBJ2-7; a weak D match, TRBD1 (5 bases). The germline V gene encodes CDR1 MDHEN and CDR2 SYDVKM. Trimming left V 3 bases short and J 2 bases short, with 11 bases between. The CDR3 spans 14 residues. CDR3: CASSFSWGPYEQYF. The CDR3 DNA follows: TGTGCCAGCAGTTTTTCATGGGGCCCCTACGAGCAGTACTTC. Combining the CDR3 with reference TRBV28 and TRBJ2-7 gives the whole variable domain DVKVTQSSRYLVKRTGEKVFLECVQDMDHENMFWYRQDPGLGLRLIYFSYDVKMKEKGDIPEGYSVSREKKERFSLILESASTNQTSMYLCASSFSWGPYEQYFGPGTRLTVT.